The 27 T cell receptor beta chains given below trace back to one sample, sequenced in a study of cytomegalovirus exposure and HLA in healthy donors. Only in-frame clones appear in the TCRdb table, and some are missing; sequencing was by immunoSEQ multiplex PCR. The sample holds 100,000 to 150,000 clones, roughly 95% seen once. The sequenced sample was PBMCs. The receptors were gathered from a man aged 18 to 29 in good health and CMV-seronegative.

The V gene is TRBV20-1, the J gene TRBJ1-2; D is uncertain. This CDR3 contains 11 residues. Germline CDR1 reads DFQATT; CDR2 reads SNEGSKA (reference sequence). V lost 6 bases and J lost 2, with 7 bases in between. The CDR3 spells CSATINYGYTF. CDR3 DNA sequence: TGCAGTGCCACAATAAACTATGGCTACACCTTC.

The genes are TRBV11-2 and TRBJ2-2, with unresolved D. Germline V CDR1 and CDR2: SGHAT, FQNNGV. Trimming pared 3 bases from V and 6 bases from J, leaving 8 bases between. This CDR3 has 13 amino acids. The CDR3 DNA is TGTGCCAGCAGCTTTCCTGCGGCCGGGGAGCTGTTTTTT. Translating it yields CASSFPAAGELFF.

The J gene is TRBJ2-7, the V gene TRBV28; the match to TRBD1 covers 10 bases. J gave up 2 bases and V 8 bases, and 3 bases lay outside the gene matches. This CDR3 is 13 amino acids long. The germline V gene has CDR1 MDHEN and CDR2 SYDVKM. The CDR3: CASGDRGAYEQYF. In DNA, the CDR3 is TGTGCCAGCGGGGACAGGGGAGCCTACGAGCAGTACTTC.

CDR3 in amino acids: CASSPLTTQYF. CDR3 bases: TGTGCCAGCAGCCCCCTAACCACCCAGTACTTC. V usage is TRBV7-2 and J usage is TRBJ2-5; unclear D gene. The CDR3 has 11 residues. The germline V gene encodes CDR1 SGHTA and CDR2 FQGNSA. The V end was cut by 5 bases, the J end by 8 bases, with 9 bases between.

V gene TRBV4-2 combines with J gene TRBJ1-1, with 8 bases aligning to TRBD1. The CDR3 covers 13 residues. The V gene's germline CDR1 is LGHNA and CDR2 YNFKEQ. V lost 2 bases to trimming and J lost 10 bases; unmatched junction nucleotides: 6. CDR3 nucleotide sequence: TGTGCCAGCAGCCAAACTGGACAGGGACTAGCTTTCTTT. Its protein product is CASSQTGQGLAFF.

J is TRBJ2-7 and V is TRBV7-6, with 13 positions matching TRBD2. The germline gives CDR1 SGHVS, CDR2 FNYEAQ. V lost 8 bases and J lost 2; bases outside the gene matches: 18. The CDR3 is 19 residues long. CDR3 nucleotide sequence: TGTGCCAGCTCCCCCTTACCAAGGACTAGCGGGAGCTTCACCTACGAGCAGTACTTC. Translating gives CASSPLPRTSGSFTYEQYF.

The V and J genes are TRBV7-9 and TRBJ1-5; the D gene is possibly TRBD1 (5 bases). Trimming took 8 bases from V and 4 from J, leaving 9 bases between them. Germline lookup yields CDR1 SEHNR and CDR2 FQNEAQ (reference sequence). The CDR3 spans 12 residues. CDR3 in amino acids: CASGQGNQPQHF. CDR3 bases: TGTGCCAGCGGTCAGGGAAATCAGCCCCAGCATTTT.

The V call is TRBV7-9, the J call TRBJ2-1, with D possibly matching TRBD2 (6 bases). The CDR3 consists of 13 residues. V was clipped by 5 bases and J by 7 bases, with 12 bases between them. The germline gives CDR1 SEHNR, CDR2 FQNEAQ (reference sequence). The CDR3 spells CASSPAGRNEQFF. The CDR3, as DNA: TGTGCCAGCAGCCCGGCAGGGAGGAATGAGCAGTTCTTC. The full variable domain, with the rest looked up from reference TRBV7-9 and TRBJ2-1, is DTGVSQNPRHKITKRGQNVTFRCDPISEHNRLYWYRQTLGQGPEFLTYFQNEAQLEKSRLLSDRFSAERPKGSFSTLEIQRTEQGDSAMYLCASSPAGRNEQFFGPGTRLTVL.

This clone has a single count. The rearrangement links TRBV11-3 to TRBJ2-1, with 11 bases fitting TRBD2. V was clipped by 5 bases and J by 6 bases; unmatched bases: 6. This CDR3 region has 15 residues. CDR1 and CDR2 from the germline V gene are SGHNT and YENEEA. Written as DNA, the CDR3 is TGTGCCAGCAGCCAGACTAGCGGGACACGCAATGAGCAGTTCTTC. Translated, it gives CASSQTSGTRNEQFF.

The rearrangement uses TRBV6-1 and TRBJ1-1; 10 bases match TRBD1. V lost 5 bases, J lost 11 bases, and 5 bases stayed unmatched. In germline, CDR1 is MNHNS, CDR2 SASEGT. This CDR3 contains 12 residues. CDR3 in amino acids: CASSPGTGAAFF. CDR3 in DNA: TGTGCCAGCAGTCCCGGGACAGGGGCTGCTTTCTTT.

CDR3 DNA sequence: TGTGCCTGGAGCCCCCGGGACAATTACAATGAGCAGTTCTTC. As protein: CAWSPRDNYNEQFF. The J gene is TRBJ2-1, the V gene TRBV30; D is perhaps TRBD1 (6 bases). Germline assignment: CDR1 GTSNPN and CDR2 SVGIG (reference sequence). This CDR3 has 14 amino acids. V was trimmed by 3 bases and J by 4 bases, leaving 13 bases between them.

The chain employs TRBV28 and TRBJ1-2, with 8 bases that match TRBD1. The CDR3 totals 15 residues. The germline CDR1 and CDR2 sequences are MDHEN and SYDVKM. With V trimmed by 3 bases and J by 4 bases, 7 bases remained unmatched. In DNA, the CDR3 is TGTGCCAGCAGTTTGGCGACAGGGGAGCGCTATGGCTACACCTTC. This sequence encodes CASSLATGERYGYTF.

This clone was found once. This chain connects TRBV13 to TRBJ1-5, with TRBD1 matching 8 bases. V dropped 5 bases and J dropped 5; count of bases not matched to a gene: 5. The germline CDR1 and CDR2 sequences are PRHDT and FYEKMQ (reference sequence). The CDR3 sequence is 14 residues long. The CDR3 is CASSLRGPDQPQHF. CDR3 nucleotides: TGTGCCAGCAGCCTCAGGGGGCCCGATCAGCCCCAGCATTTT.

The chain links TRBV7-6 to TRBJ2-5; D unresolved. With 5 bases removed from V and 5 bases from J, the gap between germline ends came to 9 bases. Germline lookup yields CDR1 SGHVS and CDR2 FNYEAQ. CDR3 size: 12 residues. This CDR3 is CASSNLGETQYF. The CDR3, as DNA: TGTGCCAGCAGCAACCTCGGGGAGACCCAGTACTTC.

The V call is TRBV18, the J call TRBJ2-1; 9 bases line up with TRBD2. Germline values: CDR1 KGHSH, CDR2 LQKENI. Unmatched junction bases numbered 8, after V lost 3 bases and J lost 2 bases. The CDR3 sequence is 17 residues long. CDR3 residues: CASSPLGAGGPYNEQFF. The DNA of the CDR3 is TGTGCCAGCTCACCCCTCGGTGCGGGAGGGCCCTACAATGAGCAGTTCTTC.

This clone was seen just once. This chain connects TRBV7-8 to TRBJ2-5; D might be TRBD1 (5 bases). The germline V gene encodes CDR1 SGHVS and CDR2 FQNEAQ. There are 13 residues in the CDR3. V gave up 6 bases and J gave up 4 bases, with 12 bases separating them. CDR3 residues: CASRFPGRETQYF. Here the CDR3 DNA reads TGTGCCAGCAGGTTTCCAGGGCGAGAGACCCAGTACTTC.

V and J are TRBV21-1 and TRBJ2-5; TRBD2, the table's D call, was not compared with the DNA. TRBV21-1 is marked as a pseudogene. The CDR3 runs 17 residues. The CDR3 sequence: CASSKEICGRGQETQYF. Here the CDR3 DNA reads TGTGCCAGCAGCAAAGAAATTTGCGGGAGGGGTCAAGAGACCCAGTACTTC.

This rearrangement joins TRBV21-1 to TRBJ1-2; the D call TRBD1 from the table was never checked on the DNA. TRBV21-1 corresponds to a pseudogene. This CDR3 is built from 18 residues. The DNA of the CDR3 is TGTGCCAGCAGCAAAGGTTCAGTGAACAGGCCCTCGAACTATGGCTACACCTTC. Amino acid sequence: CASSKGSVNRPSNYGYTF.

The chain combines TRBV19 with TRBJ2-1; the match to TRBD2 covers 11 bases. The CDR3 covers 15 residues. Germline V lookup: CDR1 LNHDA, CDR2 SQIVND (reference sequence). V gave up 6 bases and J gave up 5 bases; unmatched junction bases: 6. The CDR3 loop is CASRPLAGVNNEQFF. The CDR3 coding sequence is TGTGCCAGTAGACCACTAGCGGGAGTCAACAATGAGCAGTTCTTC.

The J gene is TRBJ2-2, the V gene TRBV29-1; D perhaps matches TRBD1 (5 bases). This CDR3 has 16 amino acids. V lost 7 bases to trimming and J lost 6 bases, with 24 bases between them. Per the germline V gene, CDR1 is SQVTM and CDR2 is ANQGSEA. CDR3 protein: CSALKGGQGKAGELFF. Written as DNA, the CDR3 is TGCAGCGCCTTGAAGGGTGGGCAGGGAAAGGCCGGGGAGCTGTTTTTT.

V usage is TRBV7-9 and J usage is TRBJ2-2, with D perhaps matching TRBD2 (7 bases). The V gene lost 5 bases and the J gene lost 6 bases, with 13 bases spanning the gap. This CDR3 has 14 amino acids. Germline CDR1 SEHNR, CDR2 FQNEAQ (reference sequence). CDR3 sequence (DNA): TGTGCCAGCAGCGGGAGGGGGACGGCCGGGGAGCTGTTTTTT. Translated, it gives CASSGRGTAGELFF.

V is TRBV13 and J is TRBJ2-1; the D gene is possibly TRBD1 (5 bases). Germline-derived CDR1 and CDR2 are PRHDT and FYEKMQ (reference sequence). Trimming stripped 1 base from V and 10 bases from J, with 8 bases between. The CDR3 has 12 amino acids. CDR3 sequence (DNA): TGTGCCAGCAGCTTAGACAGGCGAGAGCAGTTCTTC. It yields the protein CASSLDRREQFF.

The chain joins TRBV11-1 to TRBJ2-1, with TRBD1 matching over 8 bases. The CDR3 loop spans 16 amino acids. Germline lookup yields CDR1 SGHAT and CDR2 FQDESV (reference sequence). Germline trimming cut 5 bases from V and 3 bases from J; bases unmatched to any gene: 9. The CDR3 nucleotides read TGTGCCAGCAGCCCCCAGGGACAGGTGCGCTACAATGAGCAGTTCTTC. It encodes CASSPQGQVRYNEQFF. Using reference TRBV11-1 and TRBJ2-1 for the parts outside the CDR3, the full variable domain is EAEVAQSPRYKITEKSQAVAFWCDPISGHATLYWYRQILGQGPELLVQFQDESVVDDSQLPKDRFSAERLKGVDSTLKIQPAELGDSAMYLCASSPQGQVRYNEQFFGPGTRLTVL.

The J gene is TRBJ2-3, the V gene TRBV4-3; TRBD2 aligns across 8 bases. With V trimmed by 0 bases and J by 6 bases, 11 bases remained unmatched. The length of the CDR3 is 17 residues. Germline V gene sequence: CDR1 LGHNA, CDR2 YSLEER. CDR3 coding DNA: TGCGCCAGCAGCCAAGATTGGCGAGCGGGAGATTTGGATACGCAGTATTTT. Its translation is CASSQDWRAGDLDTQYF.

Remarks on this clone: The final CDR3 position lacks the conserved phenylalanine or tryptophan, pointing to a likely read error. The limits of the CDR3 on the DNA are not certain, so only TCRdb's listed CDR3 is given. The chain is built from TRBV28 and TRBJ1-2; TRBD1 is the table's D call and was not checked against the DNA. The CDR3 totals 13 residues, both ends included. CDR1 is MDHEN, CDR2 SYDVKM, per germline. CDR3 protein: CASSTRVDRPRGL.

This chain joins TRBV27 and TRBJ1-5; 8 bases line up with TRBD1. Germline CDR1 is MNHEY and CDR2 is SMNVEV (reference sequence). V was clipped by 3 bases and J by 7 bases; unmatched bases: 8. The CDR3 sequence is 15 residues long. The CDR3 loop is CASSFGQGASQPQHF. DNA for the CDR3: TGTGCCAGCAGTTTCGGCCAGGGGGCAAGCCAGCCCCAGCATTTT.

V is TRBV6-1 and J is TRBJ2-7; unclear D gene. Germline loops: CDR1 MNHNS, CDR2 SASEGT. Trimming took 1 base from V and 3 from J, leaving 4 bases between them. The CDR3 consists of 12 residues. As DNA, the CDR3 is TGTGCCAGCAGTGAAGGACTCTACGAGCAGTACTTC. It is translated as CASSEGLYEQYF.